This T cell receptor beta chain was sequenced during a study of human T cells and chemical hapten exposure. Study-level information: TCR yield per sample varied, mainly due to pooled library volumes.

A single record per CDR3 protein comes from TCRdb applying MiXCR to the RACE reads. This table holds under 130,000 distinct CDR3 sequences, 9.5% to 11% found once. CDR1 and CDR2 (germline): MNHEY, SVGEGT. Trimming took 7 bases from V and 4 from J, leaving 11 bases between them. There are 14 residues in the CDR3. This clonotype has more than one count but fewer than ten. Its antigen is unidentified. The study's findings and limits: Against controls, expanded TCRs gave rise to significantly more large CDR3 similarity clusters.

Time point of the sample: patch test 1, 2 weeks after DPC sensitization. Described treatment: therapeutic diphenylcyclopropenone sensitization with weekly scalp DPC. This sequence joins TRBV6-2 or TRBV6-3 and TRBJ2-6; a possible D gene is TRBD2 (5 bases). The sequence came from a woman aged 40 to 50 with alopecia areata. Some clones in this sample may be carry-over from other donors' samples. The sample in question was whole blood, obtained in connection with sensitization to the hapten diphenylcyclopropenone (DPC). This CDR3 is CASNGPGGANVLTF. CDR3 DNA sequence: TGTGCCAGCAATGGGCCGGGGGGGGCCAACGTCCTGACTTTC.